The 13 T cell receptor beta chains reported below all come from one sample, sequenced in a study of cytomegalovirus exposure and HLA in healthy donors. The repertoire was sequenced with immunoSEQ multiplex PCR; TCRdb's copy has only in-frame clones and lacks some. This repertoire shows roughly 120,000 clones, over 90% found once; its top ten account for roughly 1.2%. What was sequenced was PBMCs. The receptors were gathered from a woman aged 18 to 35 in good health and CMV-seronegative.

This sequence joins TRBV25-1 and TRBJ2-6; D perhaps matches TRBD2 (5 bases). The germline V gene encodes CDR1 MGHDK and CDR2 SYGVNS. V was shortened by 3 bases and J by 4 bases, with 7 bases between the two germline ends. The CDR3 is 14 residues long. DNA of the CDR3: TGTGCCAGCAGTGACGGGGTAGGGGCCAACGTCCTGACTTTC. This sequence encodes CASSDGVGANVLTF. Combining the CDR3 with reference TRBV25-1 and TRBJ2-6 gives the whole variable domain EADIYQTPRYLVIGTGKKITLECSQTMGHDKMYWYQQDPGMELHLIHYSYGVNSTEKGDLSSESTVSRIRTEHFPLTLESARPSHTSQYLCASSDGVGANVLTFGAGSRLTVL.

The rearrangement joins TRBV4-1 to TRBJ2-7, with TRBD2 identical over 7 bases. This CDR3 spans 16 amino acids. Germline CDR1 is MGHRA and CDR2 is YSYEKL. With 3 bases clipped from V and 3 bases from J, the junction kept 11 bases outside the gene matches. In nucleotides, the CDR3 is TGCGCCAGCAGCCAGGCCTCCGCGGGAGCGAGCTACGAGCAGTACTTC. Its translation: CASSQASAGASYEQYF.

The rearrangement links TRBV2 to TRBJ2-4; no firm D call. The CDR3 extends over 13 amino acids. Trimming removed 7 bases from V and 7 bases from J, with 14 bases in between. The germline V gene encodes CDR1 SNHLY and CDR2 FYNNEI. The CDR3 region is CASNPTFSNIQYF. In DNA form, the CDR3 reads TGTGCCAGCAACCCGACATTCTCTAACATTCAGTACTTC.

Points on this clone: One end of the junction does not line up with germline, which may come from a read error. CDR3 in DNA: TGTGTCAGCACCCAAATTCCCGGGGAGGTTCGAGGTTATGGCTACACCTTC. Translation gives CVSTQIPGEVRGYGYTF. This chain uses TRBV5-5 with TRBJ1-2; D unresolved. Germline V gene sequence: CDR1 SGHKS, CDR2 YYEKEE (reference sequence). CDR3 length equals 17 residues.

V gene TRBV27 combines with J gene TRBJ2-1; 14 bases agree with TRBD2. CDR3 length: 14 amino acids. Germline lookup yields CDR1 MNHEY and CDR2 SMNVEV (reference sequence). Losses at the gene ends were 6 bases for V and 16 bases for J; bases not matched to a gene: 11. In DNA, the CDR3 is TGTGCCAGCAGCTCTTGGACTAGCGGGAGGCATTGTTTCTTC. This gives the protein CASSSWTSGRHCFF.

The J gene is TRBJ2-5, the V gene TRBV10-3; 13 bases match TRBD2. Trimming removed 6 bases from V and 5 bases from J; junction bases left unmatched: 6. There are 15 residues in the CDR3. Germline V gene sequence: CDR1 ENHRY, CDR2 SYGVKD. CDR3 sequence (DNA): TGTGCCATCAGAACTAGCGGGGGGGGCGCGGAGACCCAGTACTTC. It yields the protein CAIRTSGGGAETQYF.

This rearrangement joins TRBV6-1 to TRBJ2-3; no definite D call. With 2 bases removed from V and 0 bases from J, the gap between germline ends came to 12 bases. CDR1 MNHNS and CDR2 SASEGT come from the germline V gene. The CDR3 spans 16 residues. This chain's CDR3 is CASSERGVISTDTQYF. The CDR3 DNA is TGTGCCAGCAGTGAACGAGGAGTGATTAGCACAGATACGCAGTATTTT.

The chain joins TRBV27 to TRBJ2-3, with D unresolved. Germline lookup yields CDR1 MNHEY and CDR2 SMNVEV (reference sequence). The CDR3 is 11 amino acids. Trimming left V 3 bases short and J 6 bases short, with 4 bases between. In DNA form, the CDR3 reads TGTGCCAGCAGTTTCAGGGATACGCAGTATTTT. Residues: CASSFRDTQYF.

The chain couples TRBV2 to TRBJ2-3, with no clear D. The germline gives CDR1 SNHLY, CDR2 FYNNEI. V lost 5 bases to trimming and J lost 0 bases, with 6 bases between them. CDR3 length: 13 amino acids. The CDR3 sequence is CASSPTSTDTQYF. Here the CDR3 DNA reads TGTGCCAGCAGTCCGACTAGCACAGATACGCAGTATTTT.

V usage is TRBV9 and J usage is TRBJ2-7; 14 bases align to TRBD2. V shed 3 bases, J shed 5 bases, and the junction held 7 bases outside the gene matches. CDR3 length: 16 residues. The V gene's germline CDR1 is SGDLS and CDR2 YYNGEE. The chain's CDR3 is CASSAGLAGAQDEQYF. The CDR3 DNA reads TGTGCCAGCAGCGCGGGACTAGCGGGGGCCCAGGACGAGCAGTACTTC.

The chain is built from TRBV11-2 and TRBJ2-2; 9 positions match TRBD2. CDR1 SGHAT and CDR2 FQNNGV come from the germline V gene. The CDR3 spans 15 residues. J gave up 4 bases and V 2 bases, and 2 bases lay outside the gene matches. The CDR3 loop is CASSLQRGVTGELFF. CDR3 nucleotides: TGTGCCAGCAGCTTACAGCGGGGGGTCACCGGGGAGCTGTTTTTT.

Here the CDR3 reads CASSLDGGALSNQPQHF. CDR3 bases: TGTGCCAGCAGCTTGGATGGGGGGGCTCTAAGCAATCAGCCCCAGCATTTT. The chain combines TRBV11-3 with TRBJ1-5, with D possibly matching TRBD1 (6 bases). The V end lost 3 bases, the J end lost 1 base, and 16 bases lay between the germline ends. The germline CDR1 and CDR2 sequences are SGHNT and YENEEA. The CDR3 has 17 residues.

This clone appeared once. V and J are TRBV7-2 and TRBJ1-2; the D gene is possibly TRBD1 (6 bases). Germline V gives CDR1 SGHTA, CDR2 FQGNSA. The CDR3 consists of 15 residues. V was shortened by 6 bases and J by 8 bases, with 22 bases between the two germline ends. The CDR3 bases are TGTGCCAGCAGAACAGGGACGGGCCTTCCGGGGGGCTACACCTTC. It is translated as CASRTGTGLPGGYTF.